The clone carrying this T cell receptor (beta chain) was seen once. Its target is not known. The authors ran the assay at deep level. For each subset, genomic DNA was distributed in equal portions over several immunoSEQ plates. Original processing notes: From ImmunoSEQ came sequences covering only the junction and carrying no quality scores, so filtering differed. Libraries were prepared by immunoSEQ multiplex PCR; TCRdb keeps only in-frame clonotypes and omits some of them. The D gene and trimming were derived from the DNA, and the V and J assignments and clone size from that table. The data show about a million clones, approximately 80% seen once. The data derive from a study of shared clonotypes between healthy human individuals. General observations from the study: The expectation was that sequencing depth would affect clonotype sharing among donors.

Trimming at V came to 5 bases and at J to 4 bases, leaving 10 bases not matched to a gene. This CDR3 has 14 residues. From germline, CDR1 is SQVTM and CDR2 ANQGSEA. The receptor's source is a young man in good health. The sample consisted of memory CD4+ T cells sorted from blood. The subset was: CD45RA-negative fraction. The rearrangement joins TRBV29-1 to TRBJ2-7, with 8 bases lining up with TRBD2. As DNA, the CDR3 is TGCAGCGTTCGGGATAGCGGGGTGTATTACGAGCAGTACTTC. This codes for CSVRDSGVYYEQYF.